Shown below are 28 T cell receptor beta chains from a single sample sequenced in a study of CD8+ T cells in alopecia areata (dated by TCRdb to 2017 to 2018). Library preparation was by the immunoSEQ multiplex PCR assay. RNA was extracted from all samples and reverse transcribed into cDNA as template for TCR sequencing. TCRdb obtained this table from immuneACCESS and retained in-frame rearrangements with V and J assigned. These tables miss some clones; where compared with another copy, unresolved V genes account for less than half of the shortfall, and the remainder is unexplained. The sample data list about 180,000 clones, and approximately 52% of these were observed just once. The ten largest clones take up 16% of the sample. The treatment or condition label corresponds to: oral pan-JAK inhibitor, 5-10 mg twice daily. Specimen: CD4+ T cells sorted from blood, collected between weeks 55 and 65, from a patient treated with tofacitinib. The receptors were gathered from a human donor with alopecia areata.

This clone has more than one count but fewer than ten. The V gene is TRBV29-1, the J gene TRBJ1-3; TRBD1 matches 7 bases. The CDR3 contains 13 residues. Germline V CDR1 and CDR2: SQVTM, ANQGSEA. J was trimmed by 4 bases and V by 6 bases; bases with no gene match: 6. This chain's CDR3 is CSVLTGQGNTIYF. CDR3 nucleotide sequence: TGCAGCGTCCTGACAGGGCAAGGAAACACCATATATTTT.

The rearrangement links TRBV2 to TRBJ2-4; the match to TRBD1 covers 10 bases. Germline V gene lookup returns CDR1 SNHLY and CDR2 FYNNEI. J lost 6 bases, V lost 6 bases, and 2 bases had no gene match. The CDR3 runs to 13 residues. CDR3 in DNA: TGTGCCAGCAGGGGACAGGGGCTAAACATTCAGTACTTC. Translating it yields CASRGQGLNIQYF.

The genes are TRBV4-2 and TRBJ2-3; D is uncertain. Per the germline V gene, CDR1 is LGHNA and CDR2 is YNFKEQ. V was cut by 5 bases and J by 6 bases, with 12 bases left in between. The CDR3 length is 13 residues. Written as DNA, the CDR3 is TGTGCCAGCAGCGTACGACTCGGTGATACGCAGTATTTT. Residues: CASSVRLGDTQYF.

The chain combines TRBV25-1 with TRBJ2-5; D is perhaps TRBD2 (5 bases). The CDR3 contains 14 residues. V lost 4 bases to trimming and J lost 11 bases, with 20 bases between them. Germline loops: CDR1 MGHDK, CDR2 SYGVNS. The CDR3 loop is CASSGGYLPWEQYF. The DNA of the CDR3 is TGTGCCAGCAGTGGAGGTTATCTCCCTTGGGAGCAGTACTTC.

This chain joins TRBV29-1 and TRBJ2-4; no definite D call. The V end was cut by 2 bases, the J end by 4 bases, with 6 bases between. CDR1 is SQVTM and CDR2 is ANQGSEA in the germline V gene. The CDR3 totals 12 residues. The CDR3 coding sequence is TGCAGCGTTGAAAACTCAAAAAACATTCAGTACTTC. Its protein product is CSVENSKNIQYF.

This sequence joins TRBV7-9 and TRBJ1-6; tentatively, D is TRBD1 (5 bases). The CDR3 extends over 14 amino acids. The ends were cut back, 1 base at V and 6 bases at J, with 7 bases in the middle. Germline loops: CDR1 SEHNR, CDR2 FQNEAQ (reference sequence). The CDR3 nucleotides read TGTGCCAGCAGCTTAGGACAGCTTAATTCACCCCTCCACTTT. Its protein product is CASSLGQLNSPLHF.

The genes are TRBV4-1 and TRBJ2-7, with D tentatively TRBD2 (7 bases). Germline V gene sequence: CDR1 MGHRA, CDR2 YSYEKL. This CDR3 contains 16 residues. Trimming pared 2 bases from V and 5 bases from J, leaving 19 bases between. The CDR3 reads CASSQREGGRVDEQYF. The CDR3 DNA is TGCGCCAGCAGCCAAAGGGAGGGGGGGCGAGTCGACGAGCAGTACTTC.

DNA for the CDR3: TGTGCCAGCAATCGGATGAACACTGAAGCTTTCTTT. This gives the protein CASNRMNTEAFF. The chain employs TRBV6-6 and TRBJ1-1; D ambiguous. Per the germline V gene, CDR1 is MNHNY and CDR2 is SVGAGI (reference sequence). Trimming took 7 bases from V and 0 from J, leaving 6 bases between them. This CDR3 is built from 12 residues.

The gene calls are TRBV28 and TRBJ2-1; TRBD1 matches 10 bases. Germline loops: CDR1 MDHEN, CDR2 SYDVKM. The CDR3 has 15 amino acids. V lost 7 bases and J lost 4; bases outside the gene matches: 7. This CDR3 reads CASTKTGGVYNEQFF. CDR3 nucleotides: TGTGCCAGCACAAAGACAGGGGGCGTATACAATGAGCAGTTCTTC.

This clone was recorded a few times. CDR3: CASRPGQGGSPLHF. CDR3 bases: TGCGCCAGCCGGCCGGGACAGGGGGGCTCACCCCTCCACTTT. V is TRBV5-1 and J is TRBJ1-6; 11 bases match TRBD1. Germline-derived CDR1 and CDR2 are SGHRS and YFSETQ. V lost 7 bases, J lost 10 bases, and 7 bases stayed unmatched. This CDR3 is built from 14 residues.

The V and J genes are TRBV5-1 and TRBJ1-4; perhaps TRBD1 as D (5 bases). From germline, CDR1 is SGHRS and CDR2 YFSETQ. CDR3 length: 15 amino acids. V lost 4 bases and J lost 5, with 15 bases in between. The CDR3 loop reads CASSTFGGTNEKLFF. CDR3 sequence (DNA): TGCGCCAGCAGCACCTTCGGGGGAACCAATGAAAAACTGTTTTTT.

This clone has a handful of counts. This chain links TRBV29-1 with TRBJ1-2, with D possibly matching TRBD1 (5 bases). V lost 0 bases and J 8 bases, leaving 25 bases between the germline ends. Germline V gene sequence: CDR1 SQVTM, CDR2 ANQGSEA. The CDR3 is made up of 17 amino acids. DNA for the CDR3: TGCAGCGTTGAAGATCCTTCGGAGCTCGGCCAGGGCGGAGGCTACACCTTC. Its translation is CSVEDPSELGQGGGYTF.

The chain couples TRBV29-1 to TRBJ2-7, with TRBD2 matching 8 bases. After removal of 4 bases from V and 6 bases from J, the junction contained 5 bases not matched to a gene. The CDR3 is 12 residues long. From germline, CDR1 is SQVTM and CDR2 ANQGSEA. CDR3 nucleotides: TGCAGCGTTGTTCCGGGGGGGGCCGAGCAGTACTTC. Translating gives CSVVPGGAEQYF.

The V call is TRBV7-9, the J call TRBJ2-1, with TRBD2 identical over 7 bases. CDR1 is SEHNR, CDR2 FQNEAQ, per germline (reference sequence). Trimming took 1 base from V and 16 from J; bases not matched to a gene: 16. This CDR3 is built from 15 residues. CDR3 loop: CASSLGRSGVPFAFF. As DNA, the CDR3 is TGTGCCAGCAGCTTAGGACGCAGCGGGGTCCCGTTTGCCTTCTTC.

The DNA for the CDR3 is TGTGCCAGCAGTTACTCGTTCGTGGGAGGTGGCTACACCTTC. As protein: CASSYSFVGGGYTF. This chain uses TRBV6-5 with TRBJ1-2; D not certain. This CDR3 contains 14 residues. Trimming took 0 bases from V and 7 from J, leaving 12 bases between them. CDR1 is MNHEY, CDR2 SVGAGI, per germline.

This clone was seen a handful of times. J is TRBJ1-5 and V is TRBV15; D not resolved. The CDR3 is made up of 13 amino acids. Trimming took 5 bases from V and 9 from J, leaving 14 bases between them. Germline V gives CDR1 LNHNV, CDR2 YYDKDF (reference sequence). The CDR3 is CATSSAYDGPQHF. DNA of the CDR3: TGTGCCACCAGCTCGGCCTATGACGGGCCCCAGCATTTT.

This chain joins TRBV5-1 and TRBJ1-1; D unresolved. This CDR3 has 14 amino acids. Trimming removed 4 bases at V and 4 bases at J, with 14 bases between. Germline V gene data show CDR1 as SGHRS and CDR2 as YFSETQ. The CDR3 spells CASSQRTGVTEAFF. DNA of the CDR3: TGCGCCAGCAGCCAACGGACCGGAGTCACTGAAGCTTTCTTT.

The J gene is TRBJ2-7, the V gene TRBV11-1; D is unclear. V was cut by 5 bases and J by 2 bases, with 13 bases left in between. The CDR3 sequence is 14 residues long. The germline gives CDR1 SGHAT, CDR2 FQDESV (reference sequence). The chain's CDR3 is CASSAFPTAYEQYF. CDR3 coding DNA: TGTGCCAGCAGCGCCTTCCCAACAGCCTACGAGCAGTACTTC.

The table lists this clone with a few counts. This chain joins TRBV27 and TRBJ2-7; 9 positions agree with TRBD1. CDR3 size: 14 residues. V was clipped by 5 bases and J by 4 bases; unmatched bases: 6. In germline, CDR1 is MNHEY, CDR2 SMNVEV (reference sequence). In DNA, the CDR3 is TGTGCCAGCAGTACCCGACAGGGGGATTACGAGCAGTACTTC. The encoded protein is CASSTRQGDYEQYF.

The chain employs TRBV10-3 and TRBJ2-3, with TRBD1 identical over 9 bases. The CDR3 has 14 residues. Germline V gene data show CDR1 as ENHRY and CDR2 as SYGVKD. The trim removed 5 bases at V and 5 bases at J, leaving 5 bases unmatched. The CDR3 loop reads CAISPGQGGDTQYF. The CDR3 coding sequence is TGTGCCATCAGTCCGGGACAGGGTGGAGATACGCAGTATTTT.

The chain is built from TRBV6-5 and TRBJ1-1; D remains ambiguous. Looked up from germline, CDR1 is MNHEY and CDR2 is SVGAGI. Deletions cut 5 bases from V and 2 bases from J, with 3 bases between. The CDR3 has 11 residues. CDR3 in DNA: TGTGCCAGCAGTATAAACACTGAAGCTTTCTTT. Protein sequence: CASSINTEAFF.

CDR3 bases: TGCAGCGTTGACTCTCAGGTGAACACTGAAGCTTTCTTT. It is translated as CSVDSQVNTEAFF. This chain uses TRBV29-1 with TRBJ1-1; the D is unclear. Per germline, CDR1 SQVTM and CDR2 ANQGSEA. The CDR3 is made up of 13 amino acids. Trimming took off 3 bases at V and 0 bases at J, with 8 bases between the two ends.

Ten or more counts support this clone. The V and J genes are TRBV6-6 and TRBJ1-1; D remains ambiguous. V dropped 0 bases and J dropped 4 bases, with 6 bases sitting between them. Germline V gene lookup returns CDR1 MNHNY and CDR2 SVGAGI (reference sequence). The CDR3 contains 13 residues. CDR3 amino acids: CASSYSIGTEAFF. CDR3 coding DNA: TGTGCCAGCAGTTACTCGATAGGCACTGAAGCTTTCTTT.

V gene TRBV9 combines with J gene TRBJ1-2; D possibly corresponds to TRBD1 (6 bases). Germline values: CDR1 SGDLS, CDR2 YYNGEE. V was shortened by 3 bases and J by 3 bases, with 18 bases between the two germline ends. This CDR3 spans 16 amino acids. CDR3 DNA: TGTGCCAGCAGCGCCCTAATCCGGGACACGCACTATGGCTACACCTTC. It encodes CASSALIRDTHYGYTF. The full variable domain, with the rest looked up from reference TRBV9 and TRBJ1-2, is DSGVTQTPKHLITATGQRVTLRCSPRSGDLSVYWYQQSLDQGLQFLIQYYNGEERAKGNILERFSAQQFPDLHSELNLSSLELGDSALYFCASSALIRDTHYGYTFGSGTRLTVV.

This clone has a single count. This sequence joins TRBV7-3 and TRBJ1-6; D is unclear. The V gene's germline CDR1 is SGHTA and CDR2 FQGTGA. V lost 1 base to trimming and J lost 6 bases, with 7 bases between them. The CDR3 is made up of 14 amino acids. Written as DNA, the CDR3 is TGTGCCAGCAGCTTAAAACGTATTAATTCACCCCTCCACTTT. This codes for CASSLKRINSPLHF.

The rearrangement uses TRBV29-1 and TRBJ1-4, with 8 bases aligning to TRBD1. CDR3 size: 13 residues. The germline V gene encodes CDR1 SQVTM and CDR2 ANQGSEA. V was clipped by 5 bases and J by 7 bases; unmatched bases: 6. The CDR3 loop is CSVSGQGSEKLFF. The CDR3 DNA reads TGCAGCGTTTCCGGACAGGGCTCTGAAAAACTGTTTTTT.

The chain combines TRBV4-1 with TRBJ2-5; 11 positions agree with TRBD1. The germline CDR1 and CDR2 sequences are MGHRA and YSYEKL. V shed 4 bases and J 4 bases; nucleotides not matched to a gene: 8. This CDR3 is 16 amino acids long. The CDR3 region has the DNA TGCGCCAGCAGCCCAAAAACTGGGACAGGGGGAGAGACCCAGTACTTC. Translated, it gives CASSPKTGTGGETQYF.

The chain has TRBV6-1 and TRBJ2-3; no clear D. Germline values: CDR1 MNHNS, CDR2 SASEGT. The V gene lost 2 bases and the J gene lost 3 bases, with 6 bases spanning the gap. The CDR3 is 13 residues long. CDR3 in DNA: TGTGCCAGCAGTGAATTTGCGACAGATACGCAGTATTTT. It yields the protein CASSEFATDTQYF.